These 14 T cell receptor beta chains share one sample of origin, sequenced in a study of cytomegalovirus exposure and HLA in healthy donors. Generated by immunoSEQ multiplex PCR, the TCRdb table keeps only in-frame clones and is missing some. The sample comprises 150,000 to 200,000 clones, more than 80% of which are singletons, and roughly 7% rests with the top ten. The specimen was PBMCs. These receptors all stem from a young man in good health and CMV-seropositive.

This chain uses TRBV15 with TRBJ2-7; D is possibly TRBD2 (6 bases). The germline CDR1 and CDR2 sequences are LNHNV and YYDKDF (reference sequence). The CDR3 runs to 15 residues. V was trimmed by 6 bases and J by 1 base, leaving 16 bases between them. The CDR3 nucleotides read TGTGCCACCAGTACGAACAGCGGAGGGTCCTACGAGCAGTACTTC. It codes for CATSTNSGGSYEQYF.

This clone appeared a few times. This chain joins TRBV30 and TRBJ2-5; 7 bases agree with TRBD2. Unmatched junction bases numbered 3, after V lost 5 bases and J lost 0 bases. Germline assignment: CDR1 GTSNPN and CDR2 SVGIG (reference sequence). CDR3 length: 13 residues. CDR3: CAWGEGYQETQYF. The CDR3 coding sequence is TGTGCCTGGGGGGAGGGGTACCAAGAGACCCAGTACTTC.

The chain is built from TRBV9 and TRBJ2-2, with D unresolved. V was cut by 2 bases and J by 4 bases, with 12 bases left in between. This CDR3 is built from 15 residues. Germline V gives CDR1 SGDLS, CDR2 YYNGEE. In nucleotides, the CDR3 is TGTGCCAGCAGCGTCACAACGTCGGGCACCGGGGAGCTGTTTTTT. Its protein product is CASSVTTSGTGELFF. The entire variable domain, with the rest obtained from reference TRBV9 and TRBJ2-2, is as follows: DSGVTQTPKHLITATGQRVTLRCSPRSGDLSVYWYQQSLDQGLQFLIQYYNGEERAKGNILERFSAQQFPDLHSELNLSSLELGDSALYFCASSVTTSGTGELFFGEGSRLTVL.

This clone was picked up one time. The chain recombines TRBV18 with TRBJ2-2, with TRBD2 identical over 11 bases. Germline V gene lookup returns CDR1 KGHSH and CDR2 LQKENI. V dropped 3 bases and J dropped 3; count of bases not matched to a gene: 12. The CDR3 has 19 residues. The CDR3 sequence is CASSPLPGTSGGDTGELFF. CDR3 DNA: TGTGCCAGCTCACCTCTCCCCGGGACTAGCGGAGGCGACACCGGGGAGCTGTTTTTT.

CDR3 region: CASSLGGQDYGYTF. CDR3 in DNA: TGCGCCAGCAGCTTGGGTGGACAGGACTATGGCTACACCTTC. The rearrangement links TRBV5-1 to TRBJ1-2; 7 bases are shared with TRBD1. This CDR3 is 14 amino acids long. Germline CDR1 SGHRS, CDR2 YFSETQ. V was pared by 0 bases and J by 3 bases, with 2 bases of the junction left unmatched. The variable domain in full, with the rest retrieved from reference TRBV5-1 and TRBJ1-2, is KAGVTQTPRYLIKTRGQQVTLSCSPISGHRSVSWYQQTPGQGLQFLFEYFSETQRNKGNFPGRFSGRQFSNSRSEMNVSTLELGDSALYLCASSLGGQDYGYTFGSGTRLTVV.

This rearrangement joins TRBV30 to TRBJ2-7, with TRBD2 as a possible D gene (6 bases). Trimming removed 5 bases from V and 4 bases from J, with 21 bases in between. This CDR3 has 15 amino acids. Germline assignment: CDR1 GTSNPN and CDR2 SVGIG (reference sequence). As DNA, the CDR3 is TGTGCCTGGGCCCAAGGCCGAACAGGACTATACGAGCAGTACTTC. Residues: CAWAQGRTGLYEQYF.

The genes are TRBV9 and TRBJ1-1, with 11 bases that match TRBD1. The CDR3 spans 15 residues. Per germline, CDR1 SGDLS and CDR2 YYNGEE. Trimming cost V 4 bases and J 6 bases; bases outside gene matches: 8. As DNA, the CDR3 is TGTGCCAGCAGCCCGAGGGGACAGGGGGTCGCTGAAGCTTTCTTT. Protein: CASSPRGQGVAEAFF.

The genes are TRBV6-5 and TRBJ2-7, with TRBD2 identical over 16 bases. The germline CDR1 and CDR2 sequences are MNHEY and SVGAGI. V lost 6 bases, J lost 7 bases, and 6 bases stayed unmatched. The CDR3 is made up of 15 amino acids. CDR3 sequence (DNA): TGTGCCAGCAGAGATTCGGGACTAGCGGGAGGGGAGCAGTACTTC. Translated: CASRDSGLAGGEQYF.

This chain uses TRBV11-2 with TRBJ2-7; 11 positions agree with TRBD2. CDR1 is SGHAT and CDR2 is FQNNGV in the germline V gene. J was trimmed by 7 bases and V by 4 bases; bases with no gene match: 12. This CDR3 is 16 amino acids long. The CDR3 here is CASSSIPGLADLEQYF. The CDR3 DNA is TGTGCCAGCAGCTCCATACCGGGACTAGCGGACTTAGAGCAGTACTTC.

The CDR3 region is CASSQRTGTHTQYF. CDR3 bases: TGTGCCAGCAGCCAACGGACAGGGACCCATACGCAGTATTTT. V and J are TRBV6-5 and TRBJ2-3; 8 nucleotides match TRBD1. This CDR3 region has 14 residues. Germline V CDR1 and CDR2: MNHEY, SVGAGI. V was clipped by 6 bases and J by 7 bases; unmatched bases: 9.

This sequence joins TRBV6-5 and TRBJ1-1; a possible D gene is TRBD1 (5 bases). The V and J ends lost 7 bases and 1 base respectively, with 16 bases between them. This CDR3 is 15 amino acids long. In germline, CDR1 is MNHEY, CDR2 SVGAGI. This chain's CDR3 is CASNPYRRQNTEAFF. CDR3 nucleotides: TGTGCCAGCAACCCCTACAGGAGACAGAACACTGAAGCTTTCTTT.

CDR3 loop: CSVDASGRPGEQFF. Here the CDR3 DNA reads TGCAGCGTTGACGCTAGCGGGAGGCCGGGAGAGCAGTTCTTC. The rearrangement links TRBV29-1 to TRBJ2-1; 11 bases line up with TRBD2. Germline assignment: CDR1 SQVTM and CDR2 ANQGSEA. Trimming took 3 bases from V and 10 from J; bases not matched to a gene: 8. The CDR3 spans 14 residues.

As concerns this clone: One end of the junction fails to match germline, which may point to a read error. The genes are TRBV7-9 and TRBJ2-7; D not resolved. Germline V gene lookup returns CDR1 SEHNR and CDR2 FQNEAQ (reference sequence). There are 13 residues in the CDR3. The CDR3 loop reads CASSLDIVSGWRF. CDR3 in DNA: TGTGCCAGCAGCTTGGATATAGTGTCAGGATGGCGCTTC.

The chain carries TRBV28 and TRBJ1-2, with 8 bases fitting TRBD1. The CDR3 covers 14 residues. Losses at the gene ends were 7 bases for V and 6 bases for J; bases not matched to a gene: 10. The germline gives CDR1 MDHEN, CDR2 SYDVKM. The CDR3 sequence: CASTSQGAHNGYTF. The CDR3 DNA is TGTGCCAGCACCAGCCAGGGGGCACATAATGGCTACACCTTC.